The next 14 T cell receptor beta chains were all read from a single sample in a study of T cell changes during pregnancy in multiple sclerosis. The method was immunoSEQ multiplex PCR; TCRdb's version includes in-frame clones alone and lacks a portion of them. This sample carries roughly 57,000 clones, 80% to 95% of them seen once, and the ten largest clones take approximately 0.64%. The sample in question was CD4+ T cells from peripheral blood mononuclear cells, obtained after pregnancy. Receptors were obtained from a female donor with multiple sclerosis, enrolled in a pregnancy study.

The chain recombines TRBV5-4 with TRBJ2-7; TRBD1 agrees at 7 bases. Germline CDR1 is SGHNT and CDR2 is YYREEE (reference sequence). Germline trimming cut 2 bases from V and 4 bases from J; bases unmatched to any gene: 3. The CDR3 is 13 residues long. CDR3 DNA: TGTGCCAGCAGCTTACCGACAGGGTACGAGCAGTACTTC. As protein: CASSLPTGYEQYF. The full variable domain, with the rest looked up from reference TRBV5-4 and TRBJ2-7, is ETGVTQSPTHLIKTRGQQVTLRCSSQSGHNTVSWYQQALGQGPQFIFQYYREEENGRGNFPPRFSGLQFPNYSSELNVNALELDDSALYLCASSLPTGYEQYFGPGTRLTVT.

CDR3: CASSLGQGHTYGYTF. The CDR3 DNA reads TGTGCCAGCAGCTTAGGACAGGGCCACACTTATGGCTACACCTTC. V usage is TRBV7-2 and J usage is TRBJ1-2, with 7 nucleotides matching TRBD1. Per germline, CDR1 SGHTA and CDR2 FQGNSA. J lost 5 bases, V lost 1 base, and 7 bases had no gene match. This CDR3 region has 15 residues.

CDR3 amino acids: CASSFPQNPDTQYF. The CDR3 coding sequence is TGTGCCAGCAGCTTTCCCCAAAATCCAGATACGCAGTATTTT. This chain uses TRBV5-5 with TRBJ2-3; D remains unclear. Trimming stripped 2 bases from V and 4 bases from J, with 11 bases between. The CDR3 has 14 amino acids. CDR1 SGHKS and CDR2 YYEKEE come from the germline V gene (reference sequence).

The genes are TRBV6-6 and TRBJ2-7, with 9 bases fitting TRBD1. With 3 bases clipped from V and 6 bases from J, the junction kept 6 bases outside the gene matches. The CDR3 totals 14 residues. Germline CDR1 is MNHNY and CDR2 is SVGAGI (reference sequence). This chain's CDR3 is CASSYLTGGREQYF. For the CDR3, the DNA is TGTGCCAGCAGTTATCTCACAGGGGGCCGCGAGCAGTACTTC.

This chain connects TRBV13 to TRBJ2-5, with D maybe TRBD2 (5 bases). CDR3 length: 14 amino acids. Looked up from germline, CDR1 is PRHDT and CDR2 is FYEKMQ (reference sequence). Trimming removed 6 bases at V and 0 bases at J, with 11 bases between. The CDR3, as DNA: TGTGCCAGCAGTCCCCCGGGGAACCAAGAGACCCAGTACTTC. As protein: CASSPPGNQETQYF.

The chain has TRBV10-3 and TRBJ2-7; 9 bases map to TRBD1. Germline values: CDR1 ENHRY, CDR2 SYGVKD. With V trimmed by 4 bases and J by 5 bases, 9 bases remained unmatched. CDR3 length: 15 residues. CDR3 sequence (DNA): TGTGCCATCAGTGGAAGTAAGGGACAGGGCCACGAGCAGTACTTC. This translates into CAISGSKGQGHEQYF.

CDR3 DNA sequence: TGTGCCAGCAGCGTAGCCAGCGGCCTGACAGATACGCAGTATTTT. Its protein is CASSVASGLTDTQYF. The rearrangement uses TRBV9 and TRBJ2-3; D perhaps matches TRBD2 (5 bases). Germline lookup yields CDR1 SGDLS and CDR2 YYNGEE. V was shortened by 0 bases and J by 3 bases, with 11 bases between the two germline ends. The CDR3 is made up of 15 amino acids.

The rearrangement uses TRBV9 and TRBJ2-2; 10 bases fit TRBD2. Trimming removed 2 bases from V and 6 bases from J; junction bases left unmatched: 16. Germline V CDR1 and CDR2: SGDLS, YYNGEE. The CDR3 extends over 19 amino acids. As DNA, the CDR3 is TGTGCCAGCAGCGTCTCCCCTTTAGCGGGGGGTAAAGTGGCCGGGGAGCTGTTTTTT. This codes for CASSVSPLAGGKVAGELFF.

V is TRBV5-1 and J is TRBJ2-2, with TRBD1 matching 7 bases. The CDR3 runs to 14 residues. Per the germline V gene, CDR1 is SGHRS and CDR2 is YFSETQ. Trimming took 7 bases from V and 5 from J; bases not matched to a gene: 8. DNA for the CDR3: TGCGCCAGCGAAAAGACAGGGACGACCGGGGAGCTGTTTTTT. This translates into CASEKTGTTGELFF.

This sequence joins TRBV10-3 and TRBJ2-1; 11 positions agree with TRBD2. With 6 bases clipped from V and 4 bases from J, the junction kept 5 bases outside the gene matches. The CDR3 sequence is 15 residues long. In germline, CDR1 is ENHRY, CDR2 SYGVKD. CDR3 in DNA: TGTGCCATCAGAATGGGACTAGCGGATTACAATGAGCAGTTCTTC. Protein product: CAIRMGLADYNEQFF.

CDR3 region: CASSTNRGTNEKLFF. The CDR3 DNA follows: TGTGCCAGCAGCACGAACAGGGGAACTAATGAAAAACTGTTTTTT. The genes are TRBV7-8 and TRBJ1-4; 7 bases fit TRBD1. The V gene end was trimmed by 5 bases and the J gene end by 1 base; junction bases not matched to a gene: 4. From germline, CDR1 is SGHVS and CDR2 FQNEAQ. CDR3 length: 15 residues.

This clone was detected once. This chain connects TRBV7-9 to TRBJ1-6, with D perhaps TRBD1 (5 bases). CDR3 length: 17 residues. V gave up 4 bases and J gave up 7 bases, with 20 bases separating them. The V gene's germline CDR1 is SEHNR and CDR2 FQNEAQ (reference sequence). The chain's CDR3 is CASSSLFQPTANSPLHF. The CDR3 bases are TGTGCCAGCAGCTCACTTTTTCAACCGACAGCAAATTCACCCCTCCACTTT.

This clone appeared once. The chain recombines TRBV2 with TRBJ2-3; the D gene is possibly TRBD2 (7 bases). Germline CDR1 is SNHLY and CDR2 is FYNNEI. The CDR3 runs to 16 residues. Trimming removed 6 bases from V and 6 bases from J, with 22 bases in between. CDR3 bases: TGTGCCAGCAGCTTCTTGGAAGGGGGGGCGTTGGATACGCAGTATTTT. It specifies CASSFLEGGALDTQYF.

This clone has ten or more counts. V is TRBV27 and J is TRBJ2-3; possible D gene TRBD1, 7 bases. The length of the CDR3 is 16 residues. The V end lost 3 bases, the J end lost 4 bases, and 17 bases lay between the germline ends. CDR1 is MNHEY and CDR2 is SMNVEV in the germline V gene (reference sequence). In DNA form, the CDR3 reads TGTGCCAGCAGTTTCGCGGGATACACAGGGGCAGATACGCAGTATTTT. Its translation: CASSFAGYTGADTQYF.